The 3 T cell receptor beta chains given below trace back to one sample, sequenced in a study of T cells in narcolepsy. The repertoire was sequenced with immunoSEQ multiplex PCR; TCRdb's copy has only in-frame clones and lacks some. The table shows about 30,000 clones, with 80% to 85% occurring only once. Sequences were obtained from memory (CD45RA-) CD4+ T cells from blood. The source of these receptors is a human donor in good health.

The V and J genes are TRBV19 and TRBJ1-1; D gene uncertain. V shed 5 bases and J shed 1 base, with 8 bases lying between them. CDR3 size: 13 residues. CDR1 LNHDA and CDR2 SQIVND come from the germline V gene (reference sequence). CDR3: CASSSGRNTEAFF. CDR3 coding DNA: TGTGCCAGTAGTTCCGGACGGAACACTGAAGCTTTCTTT.

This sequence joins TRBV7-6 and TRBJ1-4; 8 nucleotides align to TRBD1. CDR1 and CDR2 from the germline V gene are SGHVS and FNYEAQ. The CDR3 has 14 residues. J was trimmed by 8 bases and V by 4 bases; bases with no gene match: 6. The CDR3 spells CASSYDRGGEKLFF. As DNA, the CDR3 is TGTGCCAGCAGCTACGACAGGGGAGGAGAAAAACTGTTTTTT.

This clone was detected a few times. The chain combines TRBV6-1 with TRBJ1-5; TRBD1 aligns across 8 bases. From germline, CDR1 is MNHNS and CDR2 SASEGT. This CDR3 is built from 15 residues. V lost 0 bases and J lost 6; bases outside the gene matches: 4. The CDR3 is CASSEAPGGAQPQHF. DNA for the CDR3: TGTGCCAGCAGTGAAGCCCCAGGGGGCGCTCAGCCCCAGCATTTT.